This record concerns one T cell receptor beta chain sequence. Sequence at one end of the junction differs from germline and may be a read error. This sample is drawn from a study of T cell responses to AZD1222 COVID-19 vaccine. The CDR3 is 14 amino acids. Germline assignment: CDR1 SNHLY and CDR2 FYNNEI. Only in-frame clones appear in the TCRdb table, and some are missing; sequencing was by immunoSEQ multiplex PCR. The table records roughly 140,000 clones, 88% of them present only once. The sequence was obtained from an adult who received the AZD1222 COVID-19 vaccine. The sequencing used peripheral blood, collected 28 days after the second AZD1222 dose. V usage is TRBV2 and J usage is TRBJ1-1, with D perhaps TRBD1 (6 bases). The CDR3 bases are TGTGCGAGCACGAGGACAGTTGTAAACACTGAAGCTTTCTTT. Protein: CASTRTVVNTEAFF.